This TCR beta chain was captured in a study of T-cell reconstitution after alpha-beta-depleted transplantation in children. General observations from the study: Diversity of TCRbeta at day 60 was high in some patients, arising from surviving recipient T cells and thymic progenitors. Reports say that about two months after transplant, the alpha-beta T cells came out of several hundred graft clones that had expanded. After one year, T-cell counts and TCRbeta diversity mostly came from new T cells.

The TCRbeta library incorporated unique molecular identifiers. Each CDR3 protein is one row after TCRdb ran MiXCR on the PCR reads. The profile shows about 470,000 distinct CDR3 sequences, approximately 41% of them singletons. V dropped 3 bases and J dropped 2; count of bases not matched to a gene: 4. This CDR3 comprises 14 residues. Germline V gene lookup returns CDR1 DFQATT and CDR2 SNEGSKA (reference sequence). With regard to this clonotype: Its target is unknown.

The sample in question was PBMCs, obtained before TCRalphabeta/CD19-depleted stem cell transplant. This TCR was recovered from a girl aged 2-10 years with aplastic anemia, due to receive a stem cell transplant. The V and J genes are TRBV20-1 and TRBJ2-3; 8 bases fit TRBD1. The DNA of the CDR3 is TGCAGTGCTAGTCCCAGGGGGCCCACAGATACGCAGTATTTT. Amino acid sequence: CSASPRGPTDTQYF.